What follows are 12 T cell receptor beta chains derived from one specimen sequenced in a study of liver allograft versus peripheral blood T cells. At the level of the study: A comparison was made between T cell receptor repertoires in transplanted livers and those in recipients' peripheral blood.

TCRdb called the reads again in MiXCR, with one record for every CDR3 protein. The sample contains thousands of distinct CDR3 sequences, roughly 17% of which appear only once. The receptors were gathered from a human patient who had a liver transplant. Some of these T cells may belong to the graft donor.

The rearrangement joins TRBV2 to TRBJ2-7; D perhaps matches TRBD2 (5 bases). Germline CDR1 is SNHLY and CDR2 is FYNNEI. V was pared by 3 bases and J by 2 bases, with 8 bases between. CDR3 length: 13 amino acids. The CDR3 spells CASSEDSAYEQYF. As DNA, the CDR3 is TGTGCCAGCAGTGAGGACTCCGCCTACGAGCAGTACTTC.

In this sample, this clonotype is medium-sized. The J gene is TRBJ1-4, the V gene TRBV18; tentatively, D is TRBD1 (6 bases). V lost 6 bases and J lost 2, with 7 bases in between. The germline V gene encodes CDR1 KGHSH and CDR2 LQKENI. The length of the CDR3 is 13 residues. The CDR3 DNA sequence: TGTGCCAGCTCTACAGGGACTAATGAAAAACTGTTTTTT. It encodes CASSTGTNEKLFF. The variable domain in full, with the rest retrieved from reference TRBV18 and TRBJ1-4, is NAGVMQNPRHLVRRRGQEARLRCSPMKGHSHVYWYRQLPEEGLKFMVYLQKENIIDESGMPKERFSAEFPKEGPSILRIQQVVRGDSAAYFCASSTGTNEKLFFGSGTQLSVL.

This clonotype is labeled as medium-sized. DNA of the CDR3: TGTGCCAGCTCAGAAGGACCCTACGAGCAGTACTTC. Translated: CASSEGPYEQYF. The chain has TRBV18 and TRBJ2-7; D is uncertain. CDR1 is KGHSH, CDR2 LQKENI, per germline. This CDR3 comprises 12 residues. V lost 5 bases and J 2 bases, leaving 7 bases between the germline ends.

As regards this clonotype: Without the conserved terminal phenylalanine or tryptophan, this CDR3 likely stems from a read error. The chain employs TRBV24-1 and TRBJ2-2, with a possible D match to TRBD2 (5 bases). CDR3 size: 15 residues. Germline V lookup: CDR1 KGHDR, CDR2 SFDVKD. The V and J ends lost 2 bases and 4 bases respectively, with 10 bases between them. The CDR3 spells CATSDSWAGTGELFP. CDR3 nucleotide sequence: TGTGCCACCAGTGATTCCTGGGCGGGCACCGGGGAGCTGTTTCCT.

This clonotype showed up many times. This chain joins TRBV9 and TRBJ1-1; D is uncertain. The CDR3 is made up of 15 amino acids. Trimming pared 2 bases from V and 8 bases from J, leaving 19 bases between. Germline CDR1 SGDLS, CDR2 YYNGEE. The CDR3 DNA reads TGTGCCAGCAGCGTCCTAAGACTTATCCGAGGGGAAGCTTTCTTT. This encodes CASSVLRLIRGEAFF.

The J gene is TRBJ1-2, the V gene TRBV20-1; D possibly corresponds to TRBD1 (5 bases). Germline CDR1 and CDR2: DFQATT and SNEGSKA (reference sequence). Trimming cost V 7 bases and J 0 bases, with 12 bases left between them. The CDR3 is 13 amino acids. The CDR3 coding sequence is TGCAGTGGGGGGGGAGGCGCTAACTATGGCTACACCTTC. It encodes CSGGGGANYGYTF.

Turning to this clonotype: A much larger clonotype is one base distant, so this may be a read error. The chain links TRBV10-3 to TRBJ1-1; D is ambiguous. The V gene's germline CDR1 is ENHRY and CDR2 SYGVKD. The CDR3 loop spans 13 amino acids. CDR3 coding DNA: TGTGCCAGCAGTTACTCCGCGAGCACTGAAGCTTTCTTT. The encoded protein is CASSYSASTEAFF.

This clonotype is classed as medium-sized. V is TRBV18 and J is TRBJ2-2; 7 bases align to TRBD1. The germline gives CDR1 KGHSH, CDR2 LQKENI. The CDR3 sequence is 15 residues long. V was clipped by 4 bases and J by 4 bases; unmatched bases: 6. CDR3 sequence (DNA): TGTGCCAGCTCACAGGGGGCTGCGAGCACCGGGGAGCTGTTTTTT. Protein: CASSQGAASTGELFF. Full variable domain (outside the CDR3, taken from reference TRBV18 and TRBJ2-2): NAGVMQNPRHLVRRRGQEARLRCSPMKGHSHVYWYRQLPEEGLKFMVYLQKENIIDESGMPKERFSAEFPKEGPSILRIQQVVRGDSAAYFCASSQGAASTGELFFGEGSRLTVL.

This clonotype is classed as medium-sized (0.01 to 0.1%). The V call is TRBV18, the J call TRBJ1-2; maybe TRBD1 (5 bases). Per germline, CDR1 KGHSH and CDR2 LQKENI. This CDR3 region has 12 residues. With 3 bases removed from V and 7 bases from J, the gap between germline ends came to 9 bases. In nucleotides, the CDR3 is TGTGCCAGCTCACCGGACATTGCTGGCTACACCTTC. Its translation is CASSPDIAGYTF.

The chain joins TRBV7-3 to TRBJ1-1; D is unclear. The germline V gene encodes CDR1 SGHTA and CDR2 FQGTGA. Deletions cut 2 bases from V and 5 bases from J, with 9 bases between. CDR3 length: 13 residues. The CDR3, as DNA: TGTGCCAGCAGCTTATCCCAGCGTACTGAAGCTTTCTTT. Protein sequence: CASSLSQRTEAFF.

This clonotype was seen ten or more times. The gene calls are TRBV20-1 and TRBJ1-5; perhaps TRBD1 as D (6 bases). V lost 5 bases, J lost 6 bases, and 11 bases lay in between. The CDR3 length is 12 residues. Looked up from germline, CDR1 is DFQATT and CDR2 is SNEGSKA (reference sequence). CDR3 protein: CSARAGAQPQHF. The CDR3 DNA follows: TGCAGTGCTCGGGCAGGGGCTCAGCCCCAGCATTTT.

The V and J genes are TRBV20-1 and TRBJ2-1; D gene unclear. The germline CDR1 and CDR2 sequences are DFQATT and SNEGSKA (reference sequence). The V and J ends lost 6 bases and 2 bases respectively, with 14 bases between them. This CDR3 is 14 amino acids long. CDR3 loop: CSASPFGAYNEQFF. The CDR3 nucleotides are TGCAGTGCCTCTCCGTTCGGAGCCTACAATGAGCAGTTCTTC.